Included here is one T cell receptor (beta chain) sequence, with context. Antigen: not known. The germline gene is not matched at one end of the junction; a read error may be the cause. TCRdb called the RT-PCR reads again in MiXCR, with one record for every CDR3 protein. The table records under 550,000 distinct CDR3 sequences, 6.5% to 8% of them present only once. This record comes from a study of response to subunit inactivated influenza vaccine. Overall study findings and caveats: Authors proposed each seasonal influenza vaccination draws in few new T cells.

Germline assignment: CDR1 MNHEY and CDR2 SVGEGT. This CDR3 contains 13 residues. The TCR sequence derives from a man aged 45 to 75 who received an inactivated influenza vaccine. The specimen was PBMCs from blood, collected less than 30 months after vaccination. The chain is built from TRBV6-2 or TRBV6-3 and TRBJ2-3, with a possible D match to TRBD2 (6 bases). Here the CDR3 reads CASSNGGADRQYF. CDR3 sequence (DNA): TGTGCCAGCAGTAACGGGGGTGCGGATAGGCAGTATTTT.